This T cell receptor (beta chain) was profiled in a study of CD8 T cells in ankylosing spondylitis. Study results and limitations: The clones that were linked to disease were reported to be significantly enriched in matched synovial fluid samples from ankylosing spondylitis patients. Those disease-linked clones were CD8+; they were also relatively rare in peripheral blood. The study identified a TCR beta motif of 7 or 8 highly homologous variants that appeared characteristic of ankylosing spondylitis blood.

Each TCR beta library was made by quantitative 5'-RACE that incorporated molecular barcodes. TCRdb called the 5' RACE reads again in MiXCR, with one record for every CDR3 protein. Among fewer than 400,000 distinct CDR3 sequences listed, 20% to 25% were seen once. Comment on this clonotype: Antigen: not known.

V dropped 3 bases and J dropped 4; count of bases not matched to a gene: 3. CDR3 size: 16 residues. Germline V gene lookup returns CDR1 LGHDT and CDR2 YNNKEL (reference sequence). This sequence joins TRBV3-1 and TRBJ2-3; 14 bases fit TRBD2. This TCR was recovered from a male donor with ankylosing spondylitis. Material for sequencing was blood, either unsorted or a sorted T cell fraction (not recorded which). This CDR3 reads CASSQGLAGVADTQYF. CDR3 sequence (DNA): TGTGCCAGCAGCCAGGGACTAGCGGGAGTGGCAGATACGCAGTATTTT.